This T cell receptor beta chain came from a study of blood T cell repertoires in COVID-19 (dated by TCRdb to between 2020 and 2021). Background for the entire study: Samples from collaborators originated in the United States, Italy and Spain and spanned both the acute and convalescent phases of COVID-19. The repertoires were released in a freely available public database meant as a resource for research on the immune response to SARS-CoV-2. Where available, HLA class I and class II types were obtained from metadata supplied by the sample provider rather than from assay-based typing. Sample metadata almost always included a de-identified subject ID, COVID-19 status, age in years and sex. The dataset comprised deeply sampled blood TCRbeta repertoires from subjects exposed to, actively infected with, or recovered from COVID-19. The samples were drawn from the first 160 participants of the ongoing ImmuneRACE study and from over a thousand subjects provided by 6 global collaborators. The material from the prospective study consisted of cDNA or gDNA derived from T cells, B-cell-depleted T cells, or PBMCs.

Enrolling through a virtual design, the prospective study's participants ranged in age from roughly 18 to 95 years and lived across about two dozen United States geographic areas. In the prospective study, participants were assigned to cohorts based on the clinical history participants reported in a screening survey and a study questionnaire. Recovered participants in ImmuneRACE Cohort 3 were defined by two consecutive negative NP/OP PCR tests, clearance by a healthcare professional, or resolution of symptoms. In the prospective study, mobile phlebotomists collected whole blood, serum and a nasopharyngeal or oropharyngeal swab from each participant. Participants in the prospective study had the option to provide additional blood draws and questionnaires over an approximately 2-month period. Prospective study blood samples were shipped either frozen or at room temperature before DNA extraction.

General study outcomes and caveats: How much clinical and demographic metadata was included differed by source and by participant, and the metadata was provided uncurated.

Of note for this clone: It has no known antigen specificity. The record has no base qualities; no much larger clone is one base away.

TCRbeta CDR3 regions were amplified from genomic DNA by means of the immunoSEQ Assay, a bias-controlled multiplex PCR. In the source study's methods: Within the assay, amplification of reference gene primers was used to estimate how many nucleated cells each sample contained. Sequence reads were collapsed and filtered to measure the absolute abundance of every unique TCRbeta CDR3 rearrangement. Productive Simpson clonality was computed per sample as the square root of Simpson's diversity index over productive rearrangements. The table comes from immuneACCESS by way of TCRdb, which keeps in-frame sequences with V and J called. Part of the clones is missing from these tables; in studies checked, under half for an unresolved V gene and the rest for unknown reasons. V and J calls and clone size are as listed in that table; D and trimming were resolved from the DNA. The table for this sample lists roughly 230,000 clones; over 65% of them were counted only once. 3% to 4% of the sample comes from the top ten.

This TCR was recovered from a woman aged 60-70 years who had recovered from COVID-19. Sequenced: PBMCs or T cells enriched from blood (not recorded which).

The nucleotide sequence reads as follows: TGTGCCTGGAAAGGGACAGGGCACACTGAAGCTTTCTTT. Translated, it reads CAWKGTGHTEAFF. In this chain, TRBV30 is recombined with TRBJ1-1; TRBD1 fits 9 bases in the junction. The germline V gene (reference sequence) gives CDR1 as GTSNPN and CDR2 as SVGIG. The junction shows trimming of 4 bases on V and 3 bases on J, and the gene matches do not reach 3 bases of it. Measured from the cysteine to the phenylalanine, the CDR3 is 13 residues long. The only DNA kept is the CDR3, 39 bases in frame from the first base.